The source of this TCR beta chain is a study of CD4 T cells in relation to SARS-CoV-2 and coronaviruses. Study-level background: The restricting HLA molecule for shared crossreactive spike epitopes was mapped.

Survey-level TCR-beta sequencing used DNA from CEF-cultured naive and memory CD4+ T cells. Measured with immunoSEQ multiplex PCR; TCRdb has only the in-frame clones, and not every one. The table has about 36,000 clones, 70% to 85% seen once. Concerning this clone itself: Its antigen is still unknown.

Germline assignment: CDR1 MNHEY and CDR2 SMNVEV (reference sequence). The CDR3 totals 13 residues. The V end was cut by 0 bases, the J end by 7 bases, with 7 bases between. The receptor's source is an adult with COVID-19. This chain joins TRBV27 and TRBJ1-5; D not resolved. The sequencing sample was made of memory CD4+ T cells from PBMCs, cultured in vitro. The CDR3 coding sequence is TGTGCCAGCAGTTTATCGAGAATCCAGCCCCAGCATTTT. This codes for CASSLSRIQPQHF.